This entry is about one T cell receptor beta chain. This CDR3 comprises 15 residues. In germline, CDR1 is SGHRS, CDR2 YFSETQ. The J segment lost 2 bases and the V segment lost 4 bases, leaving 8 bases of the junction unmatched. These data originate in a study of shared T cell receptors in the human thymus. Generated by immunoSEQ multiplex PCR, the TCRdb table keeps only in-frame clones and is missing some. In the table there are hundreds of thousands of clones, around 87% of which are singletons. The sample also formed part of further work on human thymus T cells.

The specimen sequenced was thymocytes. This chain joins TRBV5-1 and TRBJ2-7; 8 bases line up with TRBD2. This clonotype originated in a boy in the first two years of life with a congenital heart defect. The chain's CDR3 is CASSPGSGRPYEQYF. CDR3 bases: TGCGCCAGCAGCCCGGGCAGCGGGAGACCCTACGAGCAGTACTTC.